These 3 T cell receptor beta chains originate from one sample sequenced in a study of blood T cells in healthy people across ages. With a J-beta primer mix and a sample-barcoded 5' primer, a second PCR ran roughly 6 to 12 cycles. TCRdb used MiXCR to reprocess the 5' RACE reads, holding one entry per CDR3 protein. This sample has about 1 million distinct CDR3 sequences, with around 43% found just once. Specimen: blood. The receptors shown here come from a woman aged 55-69 years in good health.

The rearrangement joins TRBV3-1 to TRBJ2-7; D possibly matches TRBD1 or TRBD2 (5 bases each). Germline V gives CDR1 LGHDT, CDR2 YNNKEL (reference sequence). The ends were cut back, 0 bases at V and 6 bases at J, with 9 bases in the middle. This CDR3 is 13 amino acids long. The DNA for the CDR3 is TGTGCCAGCAGCCAAGAATTGAGGGGCGAGCAGTACTTC. Translated: CASSQELRGEQYF.

The rearrangement uses TRBV7-6 and TRBJ2-1; weak D call: TRBD2 (5 bases). V dropped 0 bases and J dropped 10 bases, with 10 bases sitting between them. The length of the CDR3 is 13 residues. Germline-derived CDR1 and CDR2 are SGHVS and FNYEAQ. CDR3 nucleotides: TGTGCCAGCAGCTTAGCGGTTGGACTGGAGCAGTTCTTC. As protein: CASSLAVGLEQFF.

The gene calls are TRBV13 and TRBJ2-4; D possibly corresponds to TRBD1 (6 bases). The end of the DNA is better explained by TRBJ2-7, so the J call may be wrong. The germline CDR1 and CDR2 sequences are PRHDT and FYEKMQ (reference sequence). The CDR3 has 15 residues. The CDR3 spells CASSSRQAVLYEQYF. The CDR3 nucleotides are TGTGCCAGCAGCTCGCGACAGGCTGTTCTCTACGAGCAGTACTTC.